This entry lists 18 T cell receptor beta chains sequenced from one sample in a study of a mutant IDH1 vaccine in newly diagnosed glioma (dated by TCRdb to the early 2020s). The library came from the immunoSEQ multiplex PCR assay. The source is immuneACCESS, and TCRdb retained only in-frame sequences with V and J called. Part of the clones is not carried over; for the studies checked, unresolved V genes explain less than half of this, and the remainder is unexplained. The sample records some 26,000 clones, just over 70% of which are singletons. The ten biggest clones cover 9.5% to 12% of the sample. These receptors have no known antigen. Taken with the paper, the label for time point translates to: week 11, during vaccination. Each vaccine dose, consisting of 300 ug of a 20-mer mutant IDH1 peptide in Montanide, was administered subcutaneously with topical imiquimod. The sample consisted of peripheral blood mononuclear cells (PBMCs), taken from a glioma patient whose treatment included an IDH1 peptide vaccine. The receptors shown here come from a man aged 18-30 years with glioma. Some clones in this sample may be carry-over from other donors' samples.

The CDR3 bases are TGTGCCTGCAGGTGGGGGAATATTAACTATGGCTACACCTTC. This translates into CACRWGNINYGYTF. The chain joins TRBV30 to TRBJ1-2; D perhaps matches TRBD1 (5 bases). The CDR3 is 14 amino acids. Germline lookup yields CDR1 GTSNPN and CDR2 SVGIG (reference sequence). With 6 bases removed from V and 1 base from J, the gap between germline ends came to 15 bases.

The chain uses TRBV13 and TRBJ1-2, with 8 bases identical to TRBD1. Germline V gene lookup returns CDR1 PRHDT and CDR2 FYEKMQ (reference sequence). The CDR3 has 11 residues. V shed 8 bases, J shed 7 bases, and the junction held 3 bases outside the gene matches. In nucleotides, the CDR3 is TGTGCCAGCGGACAGGGATTTGGCTACACCTTC. Its translation: CASGQGFGYTF.

This clone appeared once. V usage is TRBV9 and J usage is TRBJ2-5; TRBD1 matches 10 bases. After removal of 1 base from V and 5 bases from J, the junction contained 11 bases not matched to a gene. CDR3 size: 17 residues. Germline V gene lookup returns CDR1 SGDLS and CDR2 YYNGEE. The CDR3 DNA reads as TGTGCCAGCAGCGTATCTAGGCCGGGACAGGGGAGGGAGACCCAGTACTTC. It yields the protein CASSVSRPGQGRETQYF.

The chain has TRBV15 and TRBJ2-3; D might be TRBD1 (5 bases). The CDR3 has 14 amino acids. Trimming removed 1 base at V and 6 bases at J, with 11 bases between. The germline V gene has CDR1 LNHNV and CDR2 YYDKDF (reference sequence). Here the CDR3 DNA reads TGTGCCACCAGCAGAGGACAGATTCTTGATACGCAGTATTTT. As protein: CATSRGQILDTQYF.

This chain connects TRBV4-1 to TRBJ2-7; no definite D call. Between the trimmed V and J ends, which lost 1 base and 1 base, there was a span of 11 bases. CDR1 MGHRA and CDR2 YSYEKL come from the germline V gene. CDR3 length: 15 amino acids. CDR3 sequence: CASSQVHSLSYEQYF. The CDR3 nucleotides read TGCGCCAGCAGCCAAGTGCACAGCCTTTCCTACGAGCAGTACTTC.

This clone appeared a few times. The rearrangement joins TRBV6-1 to TRBJ2-4; D perhaps matches TRBD2 (6 bases). This CDR3 has 14 residues. CDR1 is MNHNS and CDR2 is SASEGT in the germline V gene. Trimming took off 6 bases at V and 1 base at J, with 10 bases between the two ends. CDR3 nucleotides: TGTGCCAGCAGGGAGGGCCCGGCCAAAAACATTCAGTACTTC. Its translation is CASREGPAKNIQYF.

This clone turned up a few times. The chain combines TRBV6-5 with TRBJ1-2; 10 nucleotides line up with TRBD1. Germline-derived CDR1 and CDR2 are MNHEY and SVGAGI. V lost 5 bases to trimming and J lost 6 bases; unmatched junction nucleotides: 6. The CDR3 is made up of 14 amino acids. In nucleotides, the CDR3 is TGTGCCAGCAGTACTGACAGGGGGCTGCATGGCTACACCTTC. Translation: CASSTDRGLHGYTF.

The rearrangement links TRBV6-5 to TRBJ1-2; 8 nucleotides line up with TRBD1. Losses at the gene ends were 3 bases for V and 6 bases for J; bases not matched to a gene: 6. In germline, CDR1 is MNHEY, CDR2 SVGAGI. This CDR3 has 14 amino acids. The CDR3 is CASSYSGGVDGYTF. In DNA, the CDR3 is TGTGCCAGCAGTTATTCAGGGGGCGTCGATGGCTACACCTTC.

The rearrangement links TRBV30 to TRBJ2-3; 14 nucleotides align to TRBD2. V shed 5 bases, J shed 8 bases, and the junction held 6 bases outside the gene matches. This CDR3 comprises 14 residues. The germline CDR1 and CDR2 sequences are GTSNPN and SVGIG (reference sequence). CDR3 protein: CAWRLAGGRGTQYF. CDR3 DNA sequence: TGTGCCTGGCGACTAGCGGGGGGGCGGGGTACGCAGTATTTT.

This chain links TRBV18 with TRBJ2-6, with 7 bases that match TRBD2. After removal of 6 bases from V and 12 bases from J, the junction contained 17 bases not matched to a gene. The V gene's germline CDR1 is KGHSH and CDR2 LQKENI. The CDR3 is made up of 16 amino acids. Written as DNA, the CDR3 is TGTGCCAGCTCGACAACGGGAGGACACCCTGGTAGCGTCCTGACTTTC. Its translation is CASSTTGGHPGSVLTF. The full variable domain, rest sourced from reference TRBV18 and TRBJ2-6, is NAGVMQNPRHLVRRRGQEARLRCSPMKGHSHVYWYRQLPEEGLKFMVYLQKENIIDESGMPKERFSAEFPKEGPSILRIQQVVRGDSAAYFCASSTTGGHPGSVLTFGAGSRLTVL.

The chain has TRBV30 and TRBJ2-4; D is unclear. This CDR3 is 14 amino acids long. The V gene lost 5 bases and the J gene lost 0 bases, with 11 bases spanning the gap. Germline assignment: CDR1 GTSNPN and CDR2 SVGIG (reference sequence). The DNA of the CDR3 is TGTGCCTGGGGGCCCCAGATAGCCAAAAACATTCAGTACTTC. This gives the protein CAWGPQIAKNIQYF.

This chain connects TRBV4-1 to TRBJ2-5; TRBD2 aligns across 14 bases. Germline assignment: CDR1 MGHRA and CDR2 YSYEKL. J gave up 2 bases and V 0 bases, and 2 bases lay outside the gene matches. This CDR3 comprises 17 residues. CDR3 DNA sequence: TGCGCCAGCAGCCAAGAGGGGACTAGCGGGAGACAAGAGACCCAGTACTTC. Translated: CASSQEGTSGRQETQYF.

Only one count was recorded for this clone. The chain carries TRBV30 and TRBJ2-1, with D tentatively TRBD1 (5 bases). Trimming shortened V by 0 bases and J by 3 bases, and 12 bases separated the two germline ends. This CDR3 has 15 amino acids. The V gene's germline CDR1 is GTSNPN and CDR2 SVGIG (reference sequence). DNA for the CDR3: TGTGCCTGGAGTGTCGGTCAGGGCTTCTACAATGAGCAGTTCTTC. This translates into CAWSVGQGFYNEQFF.

The chain has TRBV29-1 and TRBJ1-2; weak D call: TRBD1 (6 bases). Trimming removed 5 bases from V and 4 bases from J, with 17 bases in between. Per the germline V gene, CDR1 is SQVTM and CDR2 is ANQGSEA. The CDR3 is made up of 14 amino acids. CDR3: CSVPRGGVRYGYTF. Written as DNA, the CDR3 is TGCAGCGTTCCCAGGGGCGGGGTACGCTATGGCTACACCTTC.

This clone was counted a few times. The chain carries TRBV7-8 and TRBJ1-5; possible D gene TRBD1, 5 bases. The CDR3 extends over 15 amino acids. Germline CDR1 reads SGHVS; CDR2 reads FQNEAQ. Trimming removed 2 bases at V and 6 bases at J, with 14 bases between. CDR3 loop: CASSLRGSTGQPQHF. As DNA, the CDR3 is TGTGCCAGCAGCTTAAGGGGCAGTACGGGTCAGCCCCAGCATTTT.

The CDR3 sequence is CASSAHSWEGPAGELFF. As DNA, the CDR3 is TGTGCCAGCAGTGCCCACAGCTGGGAAGGACCTGCTGGGGAGCTGTTTTTT. The rearrangement uses TRBV6-1 and TRBJ2-2; D is unresolved. V dropped 4 bases and J dropped 8 bases, with 23 bases sitting between them. CDR1 and CDR2 (germline): MNHNS, SASEGT. This CDR3 has 17 residues.

The chain carries TRBV6-1 and TRBJ1-5; maybe TRBD1 (6 bases). This CDR3 is 15 amino acids long. The V end was cut by 1 base, the J end by 6 bases, with 13 bases between. Germline V lookup: CDR1 MNHNS, CDR2 SASEGT. Here the CDR3 reads CASSEEGVPGQPQHF. Here the CDR3 DNA reads TGTGCCAGCAGTGAAGAGGGGGTTCCGGGTCAGCCCCAGCATTTT.

V usage is TRBV19 and J usage is TRBJ2-1, with 7 bases aligning to TRBD1. The CDR3 is 14 amino acids. Germline V lookup: CDR1 LNHDA, CDR2 SQIVND (reference sequence). The V and J ends lost 7 bases and 10 bases, in that order; junction bases with no gene match: 13. The CDR3 region is CASTTRRDSEEQFF. CDR3 bases: TGTGCCAGTACCACTCGCCGGGACAGTGAGGAGCAGTTCTTC. The whole variable domain, filled in from reference TRBV19 and TRBJ2-1, reads DGGITQSPKYLFRKEGQNVTLSCEQNLNHDAMYWYRQDPGQGLRLIYYSQIVNDFQKGDIAEGYSVSREKKESFPLTVTSAQKNPTAFYLCASTTRRDSEEQFFGPGTRLTVL.